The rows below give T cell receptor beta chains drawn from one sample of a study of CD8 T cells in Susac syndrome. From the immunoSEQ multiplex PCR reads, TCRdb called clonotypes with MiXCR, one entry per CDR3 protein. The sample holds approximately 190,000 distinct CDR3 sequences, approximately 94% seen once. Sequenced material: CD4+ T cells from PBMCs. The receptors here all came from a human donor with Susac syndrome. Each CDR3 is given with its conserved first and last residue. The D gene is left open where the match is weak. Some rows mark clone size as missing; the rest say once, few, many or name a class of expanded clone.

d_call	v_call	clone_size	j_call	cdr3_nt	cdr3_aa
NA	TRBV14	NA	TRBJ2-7	TGTGCCAGCAGCCAAGTTAGCGGCTTCCTCGCTGAGGGCTACGAGCAGTACTTC	CASSQVSGFLAEGYEQYF
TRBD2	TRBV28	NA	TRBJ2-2	TGTGCCAGCAGTTTCAGCGGGGGCCCCCTTAACACCGGGGAGCTGTTTTTT	CASSFSGGPLNTGELFF
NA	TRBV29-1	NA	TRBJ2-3	TGCAGCGTTCTGCCGGCAGATACGCAGTATTTT	CSVLPADTQYF
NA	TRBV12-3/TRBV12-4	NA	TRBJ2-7	TGTGCCAGCACCGGACTCGGGTCCTACGAGCAGTACTTC	CASTGLGSYEQYF
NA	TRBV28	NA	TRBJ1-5	TGTGCCAGCAGTTTCTCGATGGGGGGCCACCAGCCCCAGCATTTT	CASSFSMGGHQPQHF
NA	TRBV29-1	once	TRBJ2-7	TGCAGCGTTGAAGTAGGGTCCGTGGAGGGTTCGGGAGAGCAGTACTTC	CSVEVGSVEGSGEQYF
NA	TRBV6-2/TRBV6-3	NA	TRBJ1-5	TGTGCCAGCAGTTACCCAGGGGTTAATCAGCCCCAGCATTTT	CASSYPGVNQPQHF
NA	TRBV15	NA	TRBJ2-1	TGTGCCACCAGCAGAGATTGGGGAGATGAGCAGTTCTTC	CATSRDWGDEQFF
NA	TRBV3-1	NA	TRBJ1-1	TGTGCCAGCAGCCGCACAGGGTTTGAATTCACTGAAGCTTTCTTT	CASSRTGFEFTEAFF
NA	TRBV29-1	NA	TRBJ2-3	TGCAGCGTTGAAGCGATGAGTATAACGCAGTATTTT	CSVEAMSITQYF
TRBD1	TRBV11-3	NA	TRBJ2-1	TGTGCCAGCACCCAGGGGGACGCCTACAATGAGCAGTTCTTC	CASTQGDAYNEQFF
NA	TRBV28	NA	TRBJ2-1	TGTGCCAGCAGCCTATCGGCTGGCAATGAGCAGTTCTTC	CASSLSAGNEQFF
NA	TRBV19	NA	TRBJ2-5	TGTGCCAGTAGCCTTCTCCCCGGCAGCCTTCAAGAGACCCAGTACTTC	CASSLLPGSLQETQYF
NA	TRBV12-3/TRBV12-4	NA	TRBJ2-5	TGTGCCAGCAGCCGGGACCTTGAAGAGACCCAGTACTTC	CASSRDLEETQYF
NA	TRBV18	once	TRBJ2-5	TGTGCCAGCTCACCACCCCCGGAAGAGACCCAGTACTTC	CASSPPPEETQYF
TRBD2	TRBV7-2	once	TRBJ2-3	TGTGCCAGCAGCTTAGCCGCAGCGGGGGGGCCCCCAGATACGCAGTATTTT	CASSLAAAGGPPDTQYF
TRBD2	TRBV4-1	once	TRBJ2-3	TGCGCCAGCAGCCAAGAACGACTAGCGGGGGGACCTCGCGGAGATACGCAGTATTTT	CASSQERLAGGPRGDTQYF
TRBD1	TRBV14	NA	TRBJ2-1	TGTGCCAGCAGCCATCGAGGGGGCGAGTACAATGAGCAGTTCTTC	CASSHRGGEYNEQFF
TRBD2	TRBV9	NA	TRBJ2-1	TGTGCCAGCAGGCGGGGGGGCCAAGGCGAGCAGTTCTTC	CASRRGGQGEQFF
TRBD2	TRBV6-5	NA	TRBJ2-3	TGTGCCAGCAGTTACTCGATCCAGCGGGGGCACACAGATACGCAGTATTTT	CASSYSIQRGHTDTQYF
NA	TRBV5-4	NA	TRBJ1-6	TGTGCCAGCAGCCGATCGGGGGGGGCGGTAAATAATTCACCCCTCCACTTT	CASSRSGGAVNNSPLHF
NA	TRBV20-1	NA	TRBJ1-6	TGCAGTGCTATGTCTGGGGGTAATTCACCCCTCCACTTT	CSAMSGGNSPLHF
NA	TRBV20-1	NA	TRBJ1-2	TGCAGTGCTAGTGGCGGGGAATGGGCGAGCGGCTACACCTTC	CSASGGEWASGYTF
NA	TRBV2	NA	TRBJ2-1	TGTGCCAGCAGTTTAGACAGGTACTCCTACAATGAGCAGTTCTTC	CASSLDRYSYNEQFF
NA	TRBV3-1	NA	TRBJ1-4	TGTGCCAGCGGTGAAAACCGGGAAAAACTGTTTTTT	CASGENREKLFF
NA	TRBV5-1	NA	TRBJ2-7	TGCGCCAGCAGCAGGGACACACTAACCTACGAGCAGTACTTC	CASSRDTLTYEQYF
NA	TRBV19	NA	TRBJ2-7	TGTGCCAGTAGTACCCTAACACAGGTCTACGAGCAGTACTTC	CASSTLTQVYEQYF
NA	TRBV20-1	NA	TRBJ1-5	TGCAGTGTCACCGGGCCCCTAGATCAGCCCCAGCATTTT	CSVTGPLDQPQHF
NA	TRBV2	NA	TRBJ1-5	TGTGCCAGCCTCGTCGGCCGGAACAATCAGCCCCAGCATTTT	CASLVGRNNQPQHF
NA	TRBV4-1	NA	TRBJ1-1	TGCGCCAGCAGCCAAGAAGAGGGGGTAGGCGAAGCTTTCTTT	CASSQEEGVGEAFF
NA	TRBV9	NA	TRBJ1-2	TGTGCCAGCAGCCCTCTAAGGCCGGGACGGCCCTATGGCTACACCTTC	CASSPLRPGRPYGYTF
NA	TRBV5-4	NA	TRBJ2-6	TGTGCCAGCAGCCTGAGACCTGGGGCCAACGTCCTGACTTTC	CASSLRPGANVLTF